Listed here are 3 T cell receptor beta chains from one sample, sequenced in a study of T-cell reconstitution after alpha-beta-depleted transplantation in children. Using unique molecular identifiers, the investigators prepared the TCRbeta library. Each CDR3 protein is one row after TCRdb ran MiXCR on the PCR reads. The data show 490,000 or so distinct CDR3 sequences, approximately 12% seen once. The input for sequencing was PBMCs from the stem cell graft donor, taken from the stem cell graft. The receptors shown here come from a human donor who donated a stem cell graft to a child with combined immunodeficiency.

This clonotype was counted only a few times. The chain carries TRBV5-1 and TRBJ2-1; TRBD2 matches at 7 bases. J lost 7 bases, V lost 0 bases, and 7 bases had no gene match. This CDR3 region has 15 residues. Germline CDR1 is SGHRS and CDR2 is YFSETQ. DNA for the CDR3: TGCGCCAGCAGCTTGGTTGCGGGAGCTAGGAATGAGCAGTTCTTC. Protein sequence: CASSLVAGARNEQFF.

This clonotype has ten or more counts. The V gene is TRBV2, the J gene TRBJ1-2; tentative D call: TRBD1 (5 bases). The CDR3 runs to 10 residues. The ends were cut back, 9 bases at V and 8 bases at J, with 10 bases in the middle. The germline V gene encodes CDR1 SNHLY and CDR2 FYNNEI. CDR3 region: CASRGGGYTF. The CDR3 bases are TGTGCCAGTAGGGGCGGGGGCTACACCTTC.

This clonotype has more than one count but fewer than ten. The CDR3 nucleotides read TGTGCCAGCAGCTCCAGGTCCACTAGGGACACCGGGGAGCTGTTTTTT. Its translation is CASSSRSTRDTGELFF. V is TRBV7-6 and J is TRBJ2-2; maybe TRBD2 (5 bases). The CDR3 is 16 residues long. Trimming shortened V by 4 bases and J by 3 bases, and 15 bases separated the two germline ends. Looked up from germline, CDR1 is SGHVS and CDR2 is FNYEAQ.